This T cell receptor beta chain was captured in a study of post-analysis software for immune sequencing data. Study observations and caveats: Higher frequency in patients than in controls was seen for roughly 5 TRBV segments, with TRBV5-6, TRBV5-1 and TRBV20-1 among them.

This CDR3 is 16 amino acids long. From germline, CDR1 is SNHLY and CDR2 FYNNEI. After removal of 6 bases from V and 6 bases from J, the junction contained 11 bases not matched to a gene. A word on this clonotype: The antigen remains undetermined.

Included in the TCR beta cDNA libraries were unique molecular identifiers. TCRdb re-called the PCR reads through MiXCR, storing one row per CDR3 protein. The sample has hundreds of thousands of distinct CDR3 sequences, approximately 59% seen once. The receptor comes from a girl aged 2-15 years with multiple sclerosis. The genes are TRBV2 and TRBJ2-1, with 10 nucleotides matching TRBD1. The sequenced material came from blood. CDR3 amino acids: CASRPAPGQGRNEQFF. CDR3 nucleotides: TGTGCCAGCAGGCCCGCACCGGGACAGGGGCGCAATGAGCAGTTCTTC.